This T cell receptor beta chain was recorded in a study of blood T cell repertoires in COVID-19. Study as a whole: Sources were T cells, B-cell-depleted T cells, or PBMCs; the material itself was cDNA or gDNA.

The CDR3 spans 14 residues. J gave up 4 bases and V 6 bases, and 6 bases lay outside the gene matches. Germline V gene lookup returns CDR1 MNHEY and CDR2 SVGAGI. TCRdb's table, derived via immunoSEQ multiplex PCR, lists solely in-frame clones and lacks some. The sample lists 250,000 to 300,000 clones; roughly 89% were seen once. Sequencing used peripheral blood. The rearrangement links TRBV6-5 to TRBJ2-5, with TRBD1 matching over 9 bases. This TCR derives from a man between 45 and 60 years old with acute or convalescent COVID-19. The CDR3 sequence is CASRVGQGGETQYF. The CDR3 DNA follows: TGTGCCAGCAGGGTGGGACAGGGTGGAGAGACCCAGTACTTC.